The rows below give T cell receptor beta chains drawn from one sample of a study of cytomegalovirus exposure and HLA in healthy donors. Clones were read by immunoSEQ multiplex PCR, and TCRdb kept only the in-frame ones, dropping some. There are 150,000 to 200,000 clones in the sample; approximately 70% occur only once, and roughly 1.9% lies in the top ten. The sequencing input was PBMCs. The source of these receptors is a woman between 25 and 40 years old in good health and CMV-seronegative. The CDR3 runs from the conserved cysteine through the conserved F or W. The D gene is left open where the match is weak. Clone size appears in some rows only: once, few, many, or a class for an expanded clone.

CASSPGIRDRISKAFF	TGTGCCAGCAGCCCCGGGATCCGTGACAGGATCTCGAAAGCTTTCTTT	-	-	TRBJ1-1	TRBV7-6
CASSKGLAFTDTQYF	TGTGCCAGCAGCAAAGGACTAGCGTTCACAGATACGCAGTATTTT	few	TRBD2	TRBJ2-3	TRBV7-2
CASSADSGASGELFF	TGTGCCAGCAGTGCGGATAGCGGGGCCTCCGGGGAGCTGTTTTTT	few	TRBD2	TRBJ2-2	TRBV6-1
CASSYSGEDSPLHF	TGTGCCAGCAGTTACTCGGGTGAGGATTCACCCCTCCACTTT	-	-	TRBJ1-6	TRBV6-6
CASSPIEQGLETQYF	TGCGCCAGCAGCCCTATAGAACAGGGATTAGAGACCCAGTACTTC	-	-	TRBJ2-5	TRBV4-1
CASSLEGQGAYEQYF	TGCGCCAGCAGCTTAGAAGGACAGGGGGCCTACGAGCAGTACTTC	-	TRBD1	TRBJ2-7	TRBV5-1
CASSLRRERTDTQYF	TGTGCCAGCAGCTTACGGCGGGAACGGACAGATACGCAGTATTTT	-	-	TRBJ2-3	TRBV7-2
CASSLVIGRRSTDTQYF	TGCGCCAGCAGCTTGGTCATTGGCAGGCGAAGCACAGATACGCAGTATTTT	-	-	TRBJ2-3	TRBV5-1
CASKLGVVGGEQFF	TGTGCCAGCAAGCTCGGAGTAGTAGGTGGTGAGCAGTTCTTC	-	-	TRBJ2-1	TRBV2
CASTAGAVNEQFF	TGTGCCAGCACGGCGGGAGCCGTCAATGAGCAGTTCTTC	-	TRBD2	TRBJ2-1	TRBV7-9
CASSLGQGFNYGYTF	TGTGCCAGCAGCTTAGGTCAGGGTTTTAACTATGGCTACACCTTC	-	-	TRBJ1-2	TRBV11-2
CASSPRPVGLYQEMTGKLFF	TGTGCCAGCTCACCAAGGCCGGTAGGCCTGTACCAGGAGATGACAGGGAAACTGTTTTTT	-	TRBD1	TRBJ1-4	TRBV18
CAWISRGSGGTEAFF	TGTGCCTGGATCAGTAGGGGGTCAGGTGGGACTGAAGCTTTCTTT	-	-	TRBJ1-1	TRBV30
CASSTDSYTEAFF	TGTGCCAGTAGTACGGACAGTTACACTGAAGCTTTCTTT	-	-	TRBJ1-1	TRBV19
CASRPTGTLKNIQYF	TGTGCCAGCAGGCCGACCGGGACTCTGAAAAACATTCAGTACTTC	few	-	TRBJ2-4	TRBV6-1
CASSLSGTSGYNEQFF	TGTGCCAGCAGTTTAAGCGGGACTAGCGGGTACAATGAGCAGTTCTTC	-	TRBD2	TRBJ2-1	TRBV27
CASKGQDTDTQYF	TGTGCCAGCAAGGGACAGGACACAGATACGCAGTATTTT	-	TRBD1	TRBJ2-3	TRBV2
CASSLIVGSDTGELFF	TGTGCCAGCAGCTTGATTGTAGGGAGTGACACCGGGGAGCTGTTTTTT	-	-	TRBJ2-2	TRBV5-6
CASSSLPTGSTYEQYF	TGTGCCAGCAGCTCCCTCCCGACAGGGTCCACCTACGAGCAGTACTTC	few	TRBD1	TRBJ2-7	TRBV7-9
CASSLAGAAGYEQYF	TGCGCCAGCAGCTTGGCCGGGGCAGCGGGATACGAGCAGTACTTC	-	TRBD2	TRBJ2-7	TRBV5-1
CASSFGTVDEKLFF	TGTGCCAGTAGTTTCGGGACAGTAGATGAAAAACTGTTTTTT	-	TRBD1	TRBJ1-4	TRBV19
CASSARVLAGNEQFF	TGTGCCAGCAGCGCCCGGGTCCTGGCGGGCAATGAGCAGTTCTTC	-	-	TRBJ2-1	TRBV9
CASSLSPIGQGAAKNIQYF	TGTGCCAGCAGTTTATCGCCGATAGGACAGGGGGCGGCCAAAAACATTCAGTACTTC	-	TRBD1	TRBJ2-4	TRBV27
CASSQDRGFTEAFF	TGCGCCAGCAGCCAAGATAGGGGGTTCACTGAAGCTTTCTTT	few	-	TRBJ1-1	TRBV4-3
CSVEPHSGSRDEQFF	TGCAGCGTTGAACCTCATAGCGGGAGTAGGGATGAGCAGTTCTTC	-	TRBD2	TRBJ2-1	TRBV29-1
CASSKWIGQENYGYTF	TGTGCCAGCAGCAAGTGGATCGGACAAGAGAACTATGGCTACACCTTC	once	-	TRBJ1-2	TRBV7-9
CASSLNRGFYEQYF	TGTGCCAGCAGTTTGAACAGGGGGTTCTACGAGCAGTACTTC	-	TRBD1	TRBJ2-7	TRBV28
CASSTTGLAGGRRNGELFF	TGTGCCAGCAGCACGACCGGACTAGCGGGGGGGCGGCGTAACGGGGAGCTGTTTTTT	-	TRBD2	TRBJ2-2	TRBV4-2
CASSELAGWDTQYF	TGTGCCAGCAGCGAGCTAGCGGGGTGGGATACGCAGTATTTT	-	TRBD2	TRBJ2-3	TRBV9
CASSPGGGVNTQYF	TGTGCCAGCAGCCCGGGAGGAGGGGTGAATACGCAGTATTTT	-	TRBD2	TRBJ2-3	TRBV7-3
CASSGIVGGVNTDTQYF	TGTGCCAGCAGCGGGATCGTGGGCGGGGTAAACACAGATACGCAGTATTTT	-	-	TRBJ2-3	TRBV7-9
CASSVSGGPYNEQFF	TGTGCCAGCAGTGTTAGCGGGGGGCCCTACAATGAGCAGTTCTTC	-	TRBD2	TRBJ2-1	TRBV6-4
CASSWTSGGNLYEQYF	TGCGCCAGCAGCTGGACTAGCGGGGGTAACCTCTACGAGCAGTACTTC	-	TRBD2	TRBJ2-7	TRBV5-1
CASSLRGYEQYF	TGTGCCAGCAGCTTAAGGGGCTACGAGCAGTACTTC	-	-	TRBJ2-7	TRBV5-6
CASSPGLAGWDTQYF	TGTGCCAGCAGCCCAGGACTAGCGGGTTGGGATACGCAGTATTTT	few	TRBD2	TRBJ2-3	TRBV7-9
CASSPAQRGIPYNEQFF	TGTGCCAGCAGCCCGGCCCAGCGGGGGATACCCTACAATGAGCAGTTCTTC	-	TRBD2	TRBJ2-1	TRBV7-9
CASSWASGSYEQYF	TGTGCCAGCAGTTGGGCTAGCGGGTCGTACGAGCAGTACTTC	-	TRBD2	TRBJ2-7	TRBV27